The present entry profiles one TCR beta chain with its context. Its matching antigen is unknown. The data originate from a study of post-analysis software for immune sequencing data. At the level of the study: Clinical courses comprised relapsing-remitting, secondary progressive and progressive-relapsing multiple sclerosis.

Findings and limits, study-wide: Multiple sclerosis patients had significantly lower normalized Chao1 diversity than controls. Higher frequency in patients than in controls was seen for 5 or 6 TRBV segments, with TRBV5-6, TRBV5-1 and TRBV20-1 among them. Co-batched samples clustered tightly together by F measure.

V lost 4 bases, J lost 0 bases, and 7 bases lay in between. The CDR3 runs to 14 residues. The germline gives CDR1 MDHEN, CDR2 SYDVKM. The authors incorporated unique molecular identifiers into the TCR beta cDNA libraries. Roughly 500,000 cDNA molecules were obtained per 1 to 10 million input T cells. TCRdb recomputed calls from the PCR reads with MiXCR, one row per CDR3 protein. The sample carries some 260,000 distinct CDR3 sequences, 36% recorded once. Sequencing used blood. The gene calls are TRBV28 and TRBJ1-5, with TRBD1 as a possible D gene (5 bases). The sequence derives from a girl aged 10-17 years with multiple sclerosis. The CDR3 DNA is TGTGCCAGCAGTTCGGACAATAGCAATCAGCCCCAGCATTTT. Translation gives CASSSDNSNQPQHF.